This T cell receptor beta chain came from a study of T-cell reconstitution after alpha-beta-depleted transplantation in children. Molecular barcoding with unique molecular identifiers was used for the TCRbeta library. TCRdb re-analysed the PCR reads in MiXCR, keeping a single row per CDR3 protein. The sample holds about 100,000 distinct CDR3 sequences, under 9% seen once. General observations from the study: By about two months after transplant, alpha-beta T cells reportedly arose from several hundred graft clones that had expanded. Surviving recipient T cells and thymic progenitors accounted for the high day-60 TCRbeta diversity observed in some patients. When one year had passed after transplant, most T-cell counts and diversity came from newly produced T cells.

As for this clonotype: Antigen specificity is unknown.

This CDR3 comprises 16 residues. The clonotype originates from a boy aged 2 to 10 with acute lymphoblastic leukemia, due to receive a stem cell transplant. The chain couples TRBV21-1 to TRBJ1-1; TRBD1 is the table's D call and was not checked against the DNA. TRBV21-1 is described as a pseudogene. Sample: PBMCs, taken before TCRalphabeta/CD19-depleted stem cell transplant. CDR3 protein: CASSPRGKGQNTEAFF. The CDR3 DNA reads TGTGCCAGCAGCCCAAGGGGGAAGGGACAGAACACTGAAGCTTTCTTT.